Listed below are T cell receptor beta chains from one sample, sequenced in a study of cytomegalovirus exposure and HLA in healthy donors. Clones were read by immunoSEQ multiplex PCR, and TCRdb kept only the in-frame ones, dropping some. The sample contains a few hundred thousand clones, roughly 89% of which appear only once. Sample: PBMCs. The receptors derive from a woman younger than 30 in good health and CMV-seronegative. The CDR3 runs from the conserved cysteine through the conserved F or W. The D gene is left open where the match is weak. Clone size appears in some rows only: once, few, many, or a class for an expanded clone.

NA | TRBJ1-1 | TRBV7-2 | few | TGTGCCAGCAGCTCGGGACAGAACACTGAAGCTTTCTTT | CASSSGQNTEAFF
TRBD1 | TRBJ2-7 | TRBV28 | NA | TGTGCCAGCAGGTCTGGACAGGTATCCTACGAGCAGTACTTC | CASRSGQVSYEQYF
TRBD2 | TRBJ2-7 | TRBV27 | once | TGTGCCAGCAGTTCGTGGACTAGCGGGAGAGGGAACGAGCAGTACTTC | CASSSWTSGRGNEQYF
NA | TRBJ1-2 | TRBV7-8 | NA | TGTGCCAGCAGCCCGCGTCTACGGGACATCAGAATTAACTATGGCTACACCTTC | CASSPRLRDIRINYGYTF
TRBD2 | TRBJ2-1 | TRBV30 | NA | TGTGCCTGGAGTGAGGTAGCGGGAGCATTCAATGAGCAGTTCTTC | CAWSEVAGAFNEQFF
NA | TRBJ1-2 | TRBV28 | NA | TGTGCCAGCAGGGCCGGGTCCGCTTATGGCTACACCTTC | CASRAGSAYGYTF
NA | TRBJ2-3 | TRBV7-2 | once | TGTGCCAGCAGCTTTACTACCGCCACAGATACGCAGTATTTT | CASSFTTATDTQYF
TRBD1 | TRBJ2-7 | TRBV4-3 | once | TGCGCCAGCAGCTTAGAAGGTGCCGGGACAGGGGCCTACGAGCAGTACTTC | CASSLEGAGTGAYEQYF
TRBD1 | TRBJ2-7 | TRBV2 | NA | TGTGCCAGCACCCAGGGACAGCTCAACCACGAGCAGTACTTC | CASTQGQLNHEQYF
TRBD1 | TRBJ2-7 | TRBV6-6 | NA | TGTGCCAGCAACGCCCGGACAGGTGTCGAGCAGTACTTC | CASNARTGVEQYF
NA | TRBJ2-7 | TRBV5-1 | NA | TGCGCCAGCAGCTTGGGGAGGGTTGTGGACGAGCAGTACTTC | CASSLGRVVDEQYF
NA | TRBJ2-7 | TRBV14 | few | TGTGCCAGCAGCCCCACTCCCTACGAGCAGTACTTC | CASSPTPYEQYF
NA | TRBJ2-1 | TRBV6-5 | NA | TGTGCCAGCACCCCCGGCGGGTCAGACCGGCGGTTCTTC | CASTPGGSDRRFF
TRBD1 | TRBJ1-4 | TRBV28 | NA | TGTGCCAGTACAGGGGGAAATGAAAAACTGTTTTTT | CASTGGNEKLFF
TRBD1 | TRBJ1-1 | TRBV7-9 | NA | TGTGCCAGCAGCTTATGGGACAGGGGGTCTGAAGCTTTCTTT | CASSLWDRGSEAFF
TRBD1 | TRBJ1-4 | TRBV19 | NA | TGTGCCAGTACCCCCGGGACAGGGAATGAAAAACTGTTTTTT | CASTPGTGNEKLFF
TRBD2 | TRBJ2-3 | TRBV7-9 | NA | TGTGCCAGCAGCCACAGGACTAGCGGAGCAGATACGCAGTATTTT | CASSHRTSGADTQYF
NA | TRBJ2-5 | TRBV10-1 | NA | TGCGCCAGCAGTGAGAAAAGTGTCGACAGAAGGTGGACCCAGTACTTC | CASSEKSVDRRWTQYF
TRBD2 | TRBJ2-3 | TRBV5-4 | NA | TGTGCCAGCAGCCCTGGGACTAGCGGGAGGTCATATTACGAGCAGTATTTT | CASSPGTSGRSYYEQYF
TRBD1 | TRBJ1-1 | TRBV27 | NA | TGTGCCAGCAGCGCTACCAGGACAGGGGGCTCCGCTTTCTTT | CASSATRTGGSAFF
TRBD1 | TRBJ1-1 | TRBV2 | NA | TGTGCCAGCAGTGGACAGGGCGGCACTGAAGCTTTCTTT | CASSGQGGTEAFF
TRBD1 | TRBJ1-4 | TRBV25-1 | NA | TGTGCCAGCAGTGATTGGGGGCAGGGGGATGAAAAACTGTTTTTT | CASSDWGQGDEKLFF
TRBD1 | TRBJ1-4 | TRBV6-1 | NA | TGTGCCAGCAGTAGCCCGAGGACAGGGGAAGAAAAACTGTTTTTT | CASSSPRTGEEKLFF
NA | TRBJ1-2 | TRBV28 | once | TGTGCCAGCAGTTTATCCGGGGTCTATGGCTACACCTTC | CASSLSGVYGYTF
NA | TRBJ1-5 | TRBV7-9 | NA | TGTGCCAGCAGCTTAGGGGCAGGAACGTTCAATCAGCCCCAGCATTTT | CASSLGAGTFNQPQHF
TRBD1 | TRBJ1-2 | TRBV5-6 | NA | TGTGCCAGCGACAGGAGACAGGGCGATGGCTACACCTTC | CASDRRQGDGYTF
TRBD1 | TRBJ1-2 | TRBV5-1 | NA | TGCGCCAGCATCCGGCAGGGGGCTAACTATGGCTACACCTTC | CASIRQGANYGYTF
TRBD1 | TRBJ1-1 | TRBV6-5 | NA | TGTGCCAGCAGCCACAAGCGACAGGGCGATCTTTTCTTT | CASSHKRQGDLFF
NA | TRBJ1-2 | TRBV5-4 | NA | TGTGCCAGCGGTTCAGGGGCTAACTATGGCTACACCTTC | CASGSGANYGYTF
NA | TRBJ2-7 | TRBV7-3 | NA | TGTGCCAGCAGCTTAATGCCAGGCCCCTACGAGCAGTACTTC | CASSLMPGPYEQYF
NA | TRBJ2-3 | TRBV4-1 | NA | TGCGCCAGCAGCCGAAGCCTCGCGGGAGATACGCAGTATTTT | CASSRSLAGDTQYF
TRBD1 | TRBJ2-1 | TRBV15 | NA | TGTGCCACCAGCAGCCGGGACAGCAAATACAATGAGCAGTTCTTC | CATSSRDSKYNEQFF
NA | TRBJ1-4 | TRBV4-1 | NA | TGCGCCAGCAGCCAAGGGTTCGCGCAACTATTGGGTGAAAAACTGTTTTTT | CASSQGFAQLLGEKLFF
TRBD2 | TRBJ2-1 | TRBV4-2 | NA | TGTGCCAGCAGCCAAGAGCTAGCGGGAAACTACAATGAGCAGTTCTTC | CASSQELAGNYNEQFF
NA | TRBJ2-2 | TRBV27 | NA | TGTGCCAGCAGTCGGGTGTGGCGAGCGGCGAACACCGGGGAGCTGTTTTTT | CASSRVWRAANTGELFF
TRBD1 | TRBJ2-1 | TRBV7-7 | NA | TGTGCTAGCAGCCGTAGACAGGGTGGGTACAATGAGCAGTTCTTC | CASSRRQGGYNEQFF
NA | TRBJ2-2 | TRBV4-3 | NA | TGCGCCAGCACGTTTGAGGGAGGGAACACCGGGGAGCTGTTTTTT | CASTFEGGNTGELFF
TRBD1 | TRBJ1-2 | TRBV27 | few | TGTGCCAGCAGGTGGACAGGGGGCGGCTACACCTTC | CASRWTGGGYTF
NA | TRBJ1-4 | TRBV4-2 | NA | TGTGCCAGCAGCCAAGAGGGCAAAGGGGCAACTAATGAAAAACTGTTTTTT | CASSQEGKGATNEKLFF